This T cell receptor (beta chain) was captured by sequencing in a study of CD8 T cells in ankylosing spondylitis. Broader study findings: Reportedly, disease-linked clones are significantly enriched in ankylosing spondylitis patients' matched synovial fluid. Researchers report that disease-linked clones proved CD8+ and relatively rare in peripheral blood. Previous work reported some of these motif variants in the synovial fluid and blood of reactive arthritis. Within ankylosing spondylitis blood, a TCR beta motif made up of eight highly homologous variants appeared to be characteristic.

Trimming stripped 3 bases from V and 0 bases from J, with 11 bases between. The germline V gene has CDR1 ENHRY and CDR2 SYGVKD. The length of the CDR3 is 16 residues. At least ten counts were recorded for this clonotype. Its target is unknown. Using its own MiXCR run on the 5' RACE reads, TCRdb lists one record per CDR3 protein. The sample yields tens of thousands of distinct CDR3 sequences, approximately 10% seen once. Sequences were obtained from blood, either unsorted or a sorted T cell fraction (not recorded which). The V call is TRBV10-3, the J call TRBJ1-4; D gene uncertain. The TCR sequence derives from a male donor with ankylosing spondylitis or in good health (not recorded which). This chain's CDR3 is CAISETNRTTNEKLFF. The CDR3, as DNA: TGTGCCATCAGTGAAACAAACAGAACAACTAATGAAAAACTGTTTTTT.